This TCR beta chain originates from a study of blood T cell repertoires in COVID-19. The CDR3 runs to 18 residues. V lost 0 bases and J 0 bases, leaving 15 bases between the germline ends. CDR1 and CDR2 from the germline V gene are LGHNA and YNFKEQ. Generated by immunoSEQ multiplex PCR, the TCRdb table keeps only in-frame clones and is missing some. The profile shows some 530,000 clones, less than 90% of them singletons. This clonotype was obtained from a woman aged 60 to 75 who had recovered from COVID-19. The chain is built from TRBV4-2 and TRBJ1-3; D call uncertain. The sample was PBMCs or T cells enriched from blood (not recorded which). CDR3 nucleotide sequence: TGTGCCAGCAGCCAAGATGAGCGCAGATTGAGCTCTGGAAACACCATATATTTT. It codes for CASSQDERRLSSGNTIYF.